This T cell receptor beta chain was recovered during a study of monozygotic twins with inflammatory bowel disease. Study outcomes and limitations: No distinction between different T cell subtypes was possible.

Comments on this clonotype: Its specificity is not known.

For every sample, eight separate reactions were used to make cDNA. TCRdb reanalyzed the 5' RACE reads, giving one entry per CDR3 protein sequence and no DNA. Its clone listing holds around 100,000 distinct CDR3 sequences. There are 11 residues in the CDR3. Per the germline V gene, CDR1 is SQVTM and CDR2 is ANQGSEA. The sample was blood. This sequence was found in a human donor with ulcerative colitis or Crohn's disease, or a healthy co-twin of an affected twin (not recorded which). This chain links TRBV29-1 with TRBJ2-7; TCRdb calls TRBD2, which cannot be checked without DNA. CDR3 in amino acids: CSAGEGYEQYF.